This T cell receptor beta chain originates from a study of cytomegalovirus exposure and HLA in healthy donors. General study findings and limits: Highest at DRB1 and lowest at HLA-C, TCR association rates differed among HLA loci in a later analysis. Earlier analysis yielded a pattern in which most TCR beta V segments were productive about 87% or about 30% of the time.

V lost 3 bases, J lost 1 base, and 10 bases lay in between. CDR1 and CDR2 (germline): KGHSH, LQKENI. The CDR3 is 14 residues long. Researchers ran the PCR with 60 Vbeta and 13 Jbeta primers. This table comes from immunoSEQ multiplex PCR, and its TCRdb copy is limited to in-frame clones, with some not included. Counted here are 100,000 to 150,000 clones, around 67% occurring once; the ten biggest clones make up 2% to 2.5%. With respect to this clone: Its antigen is unknown.

The receptor's source is a woman aged 40-49 years in good health and CMV-seropositive. The sequenced sample consisted of PBMCs. The chain uses TRBV18 and TRBJ2-7, with D perhaps matching TRBD1 (5 bases). CDR3 sequence reads: CASSPGAVSYEQYF. The CDR3, as DNA: TGTGCCAGCTCACCTGGGGCCGTTTCCTACGAGCAGTACTTC.